A selection of T cell receptor beta chains follows, all from one sample in a study of blood T cell repertoires in COVID-19. Profiling relied on immunoSEQ multiplex PCR, and the TCRdb table lists in-frame clones only, not all of them. The sample lists around 280,000 clones; roughly 89% were seen once. The sample was peripheral blood. The receptors were sampled from a woman aged 25 to 45 with COVID-19, enrolled during active disease. The CDR3 runs from the conserved cysteine through the conserved F or W. The D gene is left open where the match is weak. The size of a clone is reported for some rows only, either as once, few or many, or as a class for expanded clones.

TRBV27	-	TRBJ1-6	-	CASWVEVRSPLHF	TGTGCCAGCTGGGTGGAGGTAAGGTCACCCCTCCACTTT
TRBV19	-	TRBJ1-5	-	CASTVTGSSNQPQHF	TGTGCCAGTACCGTAACAGGGAGCAGCAATCAGCCCCAGCATTTT
TRBV6-5	-	TRBJ2-1	TRBD2	CASRERGAHEQFF	TGTGCCAGCCGGGAGCGGGGGGCCCATGAGCAGTTCTTC
TRBV5-1	-	TRBJ2-7	-	CASSLADRRLIPYEQYF	TGCGCCAGCAGCCTCGCGGATCGGCGGTTAATTCCCTACGAGCAGTACTTC
TRBV5-6	-	TRBJ2-2	TRBD2	CASSLRASGGKNTGELFF	TGTGCCAGCAGCTTGCGGGCTAGCGGGGGGAAGAACACCGGGGAGCTGTTTTTT
TRBV15	-	TRBJ1-6	-	CATSTVNSPLHF	TGTGCCACCAGCACCGTCAATTCACCCCTCCACTTT
TRBV2	-	TRBJ1-5	-	CASTRDSDSNQPQHF	TGTGCCAGCACCCGGGACTCAGATAGCAATCAGCCCCAGCATTTT
TRBV20-1	-	TRBJ2-7	-	CSARGATPTGGVYEQYF	TGCAGTGCTCGTGGAGCTACTCCTACAGGGGGGGTATACGAGCAGTACTTC
TRBV27	-	TRBJ2-6	-	CASSRRGTTGANVLTF	TGTGCCAGCAGTCGAAGGGGGACAACTGGGGCCAACGTCCTGACTTTC
TRBV19	-	TRBJ2-7	TRBD1	CASTTDRGGEQYF	TGTGCCAGTACCACGGACAGGGGGGGCGAGCAGTACTTC
TRBV29-1	-	TRBJ1-2	TRBD1	CSVVSGGRYGYTF	TGCAGCGTTGTTTCAGGGGGTAGATATGGCTACACCTTC
TRBV12-5	-	TRBJ1-5	-	CASGLITRGLLSNQPQHF	TGTGCTAGTGGTTTGATCACGCGAGGGCTCCTTAGCAATCAGCCCCAGCATTTT
TRBV28	-	TRBJ2-1	TRBD1	CASSWDSNYNEQFF	TGTGCCAGCAGTTGGGACAGCAACTACAATGAGCAGTTCTTC
TRBV4-1	few	TRBJ1-3	-	CASSQGQVSSGNTIYF	TGCGCCAGCAGCCAAGGACAGGTTTCCTCTGGAAACACCATATATTTT
TRBV5-4	once	TRBJ2-7	-	CASTLKERSYEQYF	TGTGCCAGCACCCTGAAAGAGCGCTCCTACGAGCAGTACTTC
TRBV28	-	TRBJ1-5	-	CASRLQGNNQPQHF	TGTGCCAGCAGGCTACAGGGAAACAATCAGCCCCAGCATTTT
TRBV10-1	-	TRBJ1-6	-	CASSELAGTPLHF	TGCGCCAGCAGTGAACTAGCAGGGACACCCCTCCACTTT
TRBV30	few	TRBJ2-2	TRBD1	CAWNTGTGGLWAGELFF	TGTGCCTGGAATACCGGGACAGGGGGCCTGTGGGCCGGGGAGCTGTTTTTT
TRBV18	-	TRBJ2-7	-	CASSPPLFPNSSYEQYF	TGTGCCAGCTCACCACCGTTATTTCCAAACAGCTCCTACGAGCAGTACTTC
TRBV5-8	-	TRBJ2-7	-	CASSFWRGAYEQYF	TGTGCCAGCAGCTTCTGGCGGGGAGCCTACGAGCAGTACTTC
TRBV6-6	-	TRBJ1-1	-	CASAWQGHDTEAFF	TGTGCCAGCGCATGGCAGGGGCATGACACTGAAGCTTTCTTT
TRBV18	-	TRBJ1-3	TRBD1	CASSPGQGSGNTIYF	TGTGCCAGCTCACCGGGACAGGGGAGTGGAAACACCATATATTTT
TRBV5-4	-	TRBJ2-7	-	CASSLTGLLGYEQYF	TGTGCCAGCAGCTTGACCGGCCTTCTAGGATACGAGCAGTACTTC
TRBV7-9	few	TRBJ2-7	-	CASSPTGFGDEQYF	TGTGCCAGCAGCCCTACAGGGTTTGGCGACGAGCAGTACTTC
TRBV14	-	TRBJ1-4	TRBD1	CASSPGQGGATNEKLFF	TGTGCCAGCAGCCCTGGACAGGGGGGGGCAACTAATGAAAAACTGTTTTTT
TRBV6-4	-	TRBJ2-1	TRBD2	CASAETSGYNEQFF	TGTGCCAGCGCGGAGACTAGCGGCTACAATGAGCAGTTCTTC
TRBV4-1	few	TRBJ1-3	-	CASRATGYGNTIYF	TGCGCCAGCAGGGCCACAGGTTATGGAAACACCATATATTTT
TRBV13	-	TRBJ2-1	-	CASSFYGNEQFF	TGTGCCAGCAGCTTCTACGGCAATGAGCAGTTCTTC
TRBV29-1	-	TRBJ2-7	-	CSVGPGNAQYF	TGCAGCGTTGGCCCAGGGAACGCGCAGTACTTC
TRBV5-4	-	TRBJ2-4	-	CASSPAAGKNIQYF	TGTGCCAGCAGCCCGGCGGCCGGCAAAAACATTCAGTACTTC
TRBV28	-	TRBJ1-5	-	CASSPTQRGYQPQHF	TGTGCCAGCAGTCCTACCCAGAGAGGATACCAGCCCCAGCATTTT
TRBV30	few	TRBJ1-1	-	CAWSRVMNTEAFF	TGTGCCTGGAGTCGGGTAATGAACACTGAAGCTTTCTTT
TRBV24-1	-	TRBJ1-5	-	CATSDRGSVQPQHF	TGTGCCACCAGTGATAGAGGTTCGGTGCAGCCCCAGCATTTT
TRBV7-5	-	TRBJ1-2	-	CVRAPGQGFYGYTF	TGTGTCAGGGCGCCGGGACAGGGATTCTATGGCTACACCTTC
TRBV28	once	TRBJ2-2	TRBD2	CASSYLAGTINYANTGELFF	TGTGCCAGCAGTTATCTAGCGGGCACCATAAACTACGCGAACACCGGGGAGCTGTTTTTT
TRBV11-2	-	TRBJ2-2	TRBD2	CASSFGGAGGELFF	TGTGCCAGCAGCTTCGGGGGGGCCGGCGGGGAGCTGTTTTTT
TRBV28	-	TRBJ1-1	-	CASSLGGARTEAFF	TGTGCCAGCAGTTTAGGTGGGGCGCGGACTGAAGCTTTCTTT
TRBV2	once	TRBJ1-1	-	CASSATHIKTENHEAFF	TGTGCCAGCAGCGCGACACACATCAAGACAGAAAATCATGAAGCTTTCTTT
TRBV7-9	-	TRBJ1-2	TRBD1	CASSLGDRVYHYTF	TGTGCCAGCAGCTTAGGGGACAGGGTCTATCACTACACCTTC
TRBV6-5	-	TRBJ2-1	-	CASISRRGSYNEQFF	TGTGCCAGCATTTCCCGGAGGGGATCCTACAATGAGCAGTTCTTC
TRBV4-1	-	TRBJ2-5	-	CASSQGPGQTQETQYF	TGCGCCAGCAGCCAAGGCCCCGGACAGACCCAAGAGACCCAGTACTTC
TRBV18	-	TRBJ2-5	-	CASSPRQETQYF	TGTGCCAGCTCACCGCGGCAAGAGACCCAGTACTTC
TRBV5-1	-	TRBJ1-2	TRBD1	CASSLGQGDNYGYTF	TGCGCCAGCAGCTTGGGACAGGGCGATAACTATGGCTACACCTTC